The 16 T cell receptor beta chains reported below all come from one sample, sequenced in a study of CD8 T cells in Susac syndrome. RNA amounts of roughly 0.5 to 1 ug underwent reverse transcription with random hexamers. One entry per CDR3 protein results from TCRdb running MiXCR on the immunoSEQ multiplex PCR reads. The repertoire consists of around 230,000 distinct CDR3 sequences, with about 95% occurring once and the leading ten covering 0.1%. The source material was CD4+ T cells from PBMCs. Source of these receptors: a human donor with Susac syndrome.

This rearrangement joins TRBV3-1 to TRBJ1-1, with D uncertain. With 1 base removed from V and 5 bases from J, the gap between germline ends came to 8 bases. This CDR3 is built from 13 residues. Germline V gives CDR1 LGHDT, CDR2 YNNKEL (reference sequence). The CDR3 loop reads CASSQGPTTEAFF. Here the CDR3 DNA reads TGTGCCAGCAGCCAAGGACCAACGACTGAAGCTTTCTTT. Looking up the rest from reference TRBV3-1 and TRBJ1-1 gives the full variable domain: DTAVSQTPKYLVTQMGNDKSIKCEQNLGHDTMYWYKQDSKKFLKIMFSYNNKELIINETVPNRFSPKSPDKAHLNLHINSLELGDSAVYFCASSQGPTTEAFFGQGTRLTVV.

The chain combines TRBV18 with TRBJ2-2; D possibly uses TRBD1 or TRBD2 (5 bases each). V was clipped by 4 bases and J by 2 bases, with 11 bases between them. Germline V gene data show CDR1 as KGHSH and CDR2 as LQKENI. The CDR3 runs 15 residues. The CDR3 DNA follows: TGTGCCAGCTCACTTGGGACCTCCAACACCGGGGAGCTGTTTTTT. This codes for CASSLGTSNTGELFF.

The V and J genes are TRBV7-2 and TRBJ2-1; possibly TRBD2 for D (6 bases). V was clipped by 8 bases and J by 4 bases, with 12 bases between them. The CDR3 has 13 amino acids. Germline-derived CDR1 and CDR2 are SGHTA and FQGNSA. For the CDR3, the DNA is TGTGCCAGCCGGGAGAGGACTTACAATGAGCAGTTCTTC. Protein product: CASRERTYNEQFF.

CDR3 in amino acids: CASSRGGTPGNEQFF. The CDR3 nucleotides are TGTGCCAGCAGCCGCGGCGGGACTCCGGGCAATGAGCAGTTCTTC. The V gene is TRBV3-1, the J gene TRBJ2-1, with D tentatively TRBD2 (6 bases). Trimming cost V 4 bases and J 6 bases, with 16 bases left between them. This CDR3 has 15 amino acids. In germline, CDR1 is LGHDT, CDR2 YNNKEL (reference sequence).

The chain joins TRBV20-1 to TRBJ1-5; D not resolved. The CDR3 totals 12 residues. With 8 bases removed from V and 2 bases from J, the gap between germline ends came to 10 bases. In germline, CDR1 is DFQATT, CDR2 SNEGSKA (reference sequence). The CDR3 loop reads CSKGVGNQPQHF. CDR3 bases: TGCAGTAAGGGTGTTGGCAATCAGCCCCAGCATTTT.

The chain combines TRBV4-1 with TRBJ2-7, with 10 bases identical to TRBD2. Germline assignment: CDR1 MGHRA and CDR2 YSYEKL. V gave up 6 bases and J gave up 2 bases; unmatched junction bases: 7. The CDR3 runs to 15 residues. The CDR3 loop reads CASRRLAGDTYEQYF. The CDR3, as DNA: TGCGCCAGCAGACGACTAGCGGGCGATACCTACGAGCAGTACTTC.

The chain uses TRBV30 and TRBJ1-3; D possibly corresponds to TRBD1 (5 bases). The CDR3 consists of 15 residues. V shed 3 bases and J shed 6 bases, with 18 bases lying between them. Germline values: CDR1 GTSNPN, CDR2 SVGIG (reference sequence). CDR3 sequence: CAWRTVKLSENTIYF. The CDR3 coding sequence is TGTGCCTGGAGGACAGTTAAACTCTCCGAAAACACCATATATTTT.

The genes are TRBV6-5 and TRBJ2-1; 9 nucleotides line up with TRBD2. V was clipped by 8 bases and J by 15 bases; unmatched bases: 8. CDR1 is MNHEY and CDR2 is SVGAGI in the germline V gene. The CDR3 runs to 11 residues. The CDR3 DNA reads TGTGCCAGCGAGATAGCGGGAGAGGTGTTCTTC. Translated, it gives CASEIAGEVFF.

V and J are TRBV2 and TRBJ1-5; 9 nucleotides line up with TRBD1. V trimming: 5 bases; J trimming: 2 bases; junction bases outside the gene matches: 7. Looked up from germline, CDR1 is SNHLY and CDR2 is FYNNEI. The CDR3 has 16 residues. The CDR3: CASSTGQGNRNQPQHF. The CDR3 DNA follows: TGTGCCAGCAGTACGGGACAGGGCAATCGCAATCAGCCCCAGCATTTT.

The V gene is TRBV11-2, the J gene TRBJ1-5; maybe TRBD1 (5 bases). This CDR3 has 13 residues. Germline-derived CDR1 and CDR2 are SGHAT and FQNNGV. V was cut by 4 bases and J by 6 bases, with 10 bases left in between. The CDR3 nucleotides read TGTGCCAGCAGCTCCAGGGAGGGTCAGCCCCAGCATTTT. It encodes CASSSREGQPQHF.

The CDR3 spells CASTRWGQTNTEAFF. CDR3 coding DNA: TGTGCCAGCACCCGTTGGGGACAGACGAACACTGAAGCTTTCTTT. The chain recombines TRBV27 with TRBJ1-1; 7 nucleotides line up with TRBD1. The CDR3 length is 15 residues. Germline V lookup: CDR1 MNHEY, CDR2 SMNVEV (reference sequence). The ends lost 7 bases at V and 1 base at J; junction bases unmatched: 9.

The J gene is TRBJ2-1, the V gene TRBV7-9; tentative D call: TRBD2 (6 bases). Germline V gene lookup returns CDR1 SEHNR and CDR2 FQNEAQ (reference sequence). Trimming removed 2 bases from V and 8 bases from J, with 7 bases in between. The CDR3 is made up of 12 amino acids. This CDR3 is CASSLIADEQFF. The CDR3, as DNA: TGTGCCAGCAGCTTAATAGCGGATGAGCAGTTCTTC. Based on the CDR3 plus reference TRBV7-9 and TRBJ2-1, the full variable domain is DTGVSQNPRHKITKRGQNVTFRCDPISEHNRLYWYRQTLGQGPEFLTYFQNEAQLEKSRLLSDRFSAERPKGSFSTLEIQRTEQGDSAMYLCASSLIADEQFFGPGTRLTVL.

The genes are TRBV3-1 and TRBJ2-1, with D unclear. The germline V and J ends were trimmed by 5 bases and 12 bases, with 14 bases remaining between them. The germline V gene has CDR1 LGHDT and CDR2 YNNKEL (reference sequence). The CDR3 covers 12 residues. The DNA of the CDR3 is TGTGCCAGCAGCTCTAGGATGTCGGGGCAGTTCTTC. It translates to CASSSRMSGQFF.

The chain links TRBV27 to TRBJ2-7, with 7 nucleotides matching TRBD2. Trimming took 4 bases from V and 2 from J; bases not matched to a gene: 14. CDR1 and CDR2 (germline): MNHEY, SMNVEV (reference sequence). This CDR3 is built from 17 residues. CDR3 sequence reads: CASSSYRGRGAAYEQYF. CDR3 nucleotides: TGTGCCAGCAGTTCCTACCGAGGGAGGGGCGCTGCCTACGAGCAGTACTTC.

The chain is built from TRBV29-1 and TRBJ2-7; 8 bases are a match to TRBD2. The germline V gene encodes CDR1 SQVTM and CDR2 ANQGSEA. The CDR3 length is 16 residues. J gave up 3 bases and V 5 bases, and 15 bases lay outside the gene matches. In DNA form, the CDR3 reads TGCAGCGTTCTATCCCGAATAGCGGGAACAGTCTACGAGCAGTACTTC. It translates to CSVLSRIAGTVYEQYF.

The J gene is TRBJ2-4, the V gene TRBV5-1, with D perhaps TRBD1 or TRBD2 (5 bases each). With 9 bases removed from V and 0 bases from J, the gap between germline ends came to 25 bases. CDR3 size: 18 residues. Per the germline V gene, CDR1 is SGHRS and CDR2 is YFSETQ. The CDR3 region has the DNA TGCGCCACCCACTCCCGCCGGGACCCAGAACTAGCCAAAAACATTCAGTACTTC. Residues: CATHSRRDPELAKNIQYF.